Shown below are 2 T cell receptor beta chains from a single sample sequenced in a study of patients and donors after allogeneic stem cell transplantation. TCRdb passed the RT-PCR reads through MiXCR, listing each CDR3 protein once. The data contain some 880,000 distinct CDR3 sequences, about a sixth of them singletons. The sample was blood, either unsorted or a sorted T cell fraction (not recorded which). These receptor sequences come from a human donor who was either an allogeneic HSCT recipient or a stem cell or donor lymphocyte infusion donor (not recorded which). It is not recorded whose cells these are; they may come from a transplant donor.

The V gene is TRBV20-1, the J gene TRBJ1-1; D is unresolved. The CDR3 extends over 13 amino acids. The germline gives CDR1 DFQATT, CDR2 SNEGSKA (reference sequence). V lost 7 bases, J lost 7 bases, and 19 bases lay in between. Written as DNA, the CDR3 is TGCAGTGTCCCAAGGGCGGGGAGGAGTGAAGCTTTCTTT. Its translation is CSVPRAGRSEAFF.

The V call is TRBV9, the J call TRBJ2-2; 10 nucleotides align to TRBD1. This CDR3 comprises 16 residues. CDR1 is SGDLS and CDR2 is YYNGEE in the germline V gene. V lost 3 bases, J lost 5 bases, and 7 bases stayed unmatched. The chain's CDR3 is CASSDRDRGRTGELFF. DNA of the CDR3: TGTGCCAGCAGCGATAGGGACAGGGGCAGGACCGGGGAGCTGTTTTTT.